One and the same sample provided the 21 T cell receptor beta chains below, sequenced in a study of tumor and adjacent non-tumor tissue in lung cancer. The template was RNA from unsorted bulk tissue. The library came from three nested PCR rounds adapted from ARM-PCR protocols. TCRdb itself ran the multiplex PCR reads through MiXCR, one entry per CDR3 protein. The profile shows tens of thousands of distinct CDR3 sequences, over 55% of them singletons. Sequenced input: lung tumor tissue. The receptors derive from a woman aged 40 to 50 with non-small cell lung cancer.

Points on this clonotype: One junction end disagrees with the germline gene, perhaps due to a read error. V and J are TRBV20-1 and TRBJ2-7; D may correspond to TRBD1 or TRBD2 (5 bases each). The CDR3 contains 14 residues. Germline V gene data show CDR1 as DFQATT and CDR2 as SNEGSKA (reference sequence). CDR3 DNA sequence: TGCAGTGCCGGCCGGGACGGTGTCTCCAACGAGCAGTACTTC. It yields the protein CSAGRDGVSNEQYF.

This clonotype has only one observation. Lacking the conserved final phenylalanine or tryptophan, this CDR3 likely reflects a read error. The chain couples TRBV29-1 to TRBJ2-1, with 7 bases fitting TRBD2. The CDR3 is 14 amino acids. V was clipped by 6 bases and J by 8 bases; unmatched bases: 13. Per the germline V gene, CDR1 is SQVTM and CDR2 is ANQGSEA. This CDR3 is CSVASGFSYDEQFL. CDR3 bases: TGCAGCGTGGCTAGCGGTTTTTCTTACGATGAGCAGTTCCTC.

This clonotype has at least ten counts. The chain links TRBV20-1 to TRBJ2-2; the match to TRBD1 covers 11 bases. The V gene's germline CDR1 is DFQATT and CDR2 SNEGSKA (reference sequence). This CDR3 is 15 amino acids long. The ends lost 3 bases at V and 4 bases at J; junction bases unmatched: 4. The chain's CDR3 is CSASGQGARTGELFF. CDR3 bases: TGCAGTGCTAGTGGACAGGGGGCTCGCACCGGGGAGCTGTTTTTT.

This chain links TRBV11-2 with TRBJ2-1; D remains ambiguous. This CDR3 contains 14 residues. Trimming stripped 4 bases from V and 0 bases from J, with 7 bases between. Per the germline V gene, CDR1 is SGHAT and CDR2 is FQNNGV. CDR3 in amino acids: CASSWWSSYNEQFF. For the CDR3, the DNA is TGTGCCAGCAGCTGGTGGAGCTCCTACAATGAGCAGTTCTTC. Based on the CDR3 plus reference TRBV11-2 and TRBJ2-1, the full variable domain is EAGVAQSPRYKIIEKRQSVAFWCNPISGHATLYWYQQILGQGPKLLIQFQNNGVVDDSQLPKDRFSAERLKGVDSTLKIQPAKLEDSAVYLCASSWWSSYNEQFFGPGTRLTVL.

About this clonotype itself: This may come from a read error, since a much larger clone is one base off. This chain links TRBV28 with TRBJ1-5, with D hard to call. The CDR3 runs to 17 residues. Trimming left V 5 bases short and J 3 bases short, with 20 bases between. Germline CDR1 reads MDHEN; CDR2 reads SYDVKM. The chain's CDR3 is CASSGKFGRPNNQPQHF. CDR3 in DNA: TGTGCCAGCAGTGGGAAATTCGGTCGCCCAAACAATCAGCCCCAGCATTTT.

With respect to this clonotype: A read error may produce the germline difference seen at one junction end. This rearrangement joins TRBV28 to TRBJ2-1; D is possibly TRBD1 (6 bases). The CDR3 is 15 amino acids. Germline CDR1 is MDHEN and CDR2 is SYDVKM. CDR3 residues: CACSSHRASRNEQFF. CDR3 coding DNA: TGTGCCTGCAGTTCTCACAGGGCTTCCCGCAATGAGCAGTTCTTC.

On this clonotype: This CDR3 is missing its conserved last phenylalanine or tryptophan, likely due to a read error. The chain carries TRBV6-1 and TRBJ2-4; unclear D gene. Germline V gene lookup returns CDR1 MNHNS and CDR2 SASEGT. This CDR3 has 15 residues. V lost 4 bases and J lost 8, with 18 bases in between. The CDR3 loop reads CASSVYDWSADIQYL. The CDR3 DNA reads as TGTGCCAGCAGTGTGTATGACTGGTCTGCTGACATTCAGTACTTA.

This clonotype came up a few times. A read error is possible here, since a much larger clone lies one base away. The rearrangement links TRBV13 to TRBJ2-7, with a weak D call TRBD2 (6 bases). CDR1 is PRHDT and CDR2 is FYEKMQ in the germline V gene (reference sequence). The CDR3 has 13 residues. In DNA, the CDR3 is TGTGCCAGCAGGTTAGTAGGGGCGGGGGAGCAGTACTTC. It translates to CASRLVGAGEQYF.

Ten or more counts support this clonotype. V gene TRBV28 combines with J gene TRBJ2-3, with no clear D. V lost 2 bases, J lost 2 bases, and 8 bases lay in between. This CDR3 is built from 14 residues. Germline-derived CDR1 and CDR2 are MDHEN and SYDVKM. CDR3 sequence: CASSLTRPTDTQYF. CDR3 nucleotides: TGTGCCAGCAGTTTAACCAGGCCCACAGATACGCAGTATTTT.

This clonotype was seen more than once but under ten times. This sequence may be a read error, since a much larger clone differs from it by one base. The chain is built from TRBV4-1 and TRBJ2-1, with 9 bases aligning to TRBD2. Germline V lookup: CDR1 MGHRA, CDR2 YSYEKL. V dropped 6 bases and J dropped 9; count of bases not matched to a gene: 9. The CDR3 spans 14 residues. The DNA for the CDR3 is TGCGCCAGCAGACACTTAGGGACTAGCAGTGAGCAGTTCTTC. Protein: CASRHLGTSSEQFF.

The chain has TRBV29-1 and TRBJ1-5; D is perhaps TRBD1 (6 bases). V lost 4 bases, J lost 6 bases, and 13 bases lay in between. The CDR3 runs 13 residues. Germline V gene lookup returns CDR1 SQVTM and CDR2 ANQGSEA. The CDR3 region has the DNA TGCAGCGTTGCGGGGGCTCCTATTCAGCCCCAGCATTTT. Translation gives CSVAGAPIQPQHF.

This clonotype was observed a handful of times. Given a much more abundant clone one base away, this may be a read error. The chain employs TRBV6-1 and TRBJ1-2; D is perhaps TRBD1 (6 bases). Per germline, CDR1 MNHNS and CDR2 SASEGT. V was cut by 6 bases and J by 9 bases, with 29 bases left in between. The CDR3 sequence is 17 residues long. The CDR3 loop is CASSLSPYRESRASYTF. The CDR3 region has the DNA TGTGCCAGCAGCCTCTCTCCCTACAGGGAATCGCGTGCGAGCTACACCTTC.

This clonotype was counted only a few times. No conserved phenylalanine or tryptophan ends this CDR3, so it is likely a read error. The chain recombines TRBV12-3 or TRBV12-4 with TRBJ1-6; possibly TRBD1 for D (6 bases). This CDR3 has 16 residues. For the CDR3, the DNA is TGTGCCAGCAGCCAGGGGACACTGACCTATAATACACCCCTCCACTGT. Its translation is CASSQGTLTYNTPLHC.

On this clonotype itself: Relative to the germline gene, one junction end is altered; a read error may explain this. The chain carries TRBV11-2 and TRBJ2-7; D gene ambiguous. Per the germline V gene, CDR1 is SGHAT and CDR2 is FQNNGV. The CDR3 is made up of 15 amino acids. CDR3 protein: CASSLDPKRSYERYF. DNA of the CDR3: TGTGCCAGCAGCCTAGATCCCAAGAGGTCCTACGAGCGGTACTTC.

By its share, this clonotype is medium-sized (0.01 to 0.1%). V gene TRBV11-2 combines with J gene TRBJ2-7; 8 bases align to TRBD2. Germline CDR1 reads SGHAT; CDR2 reads FQNNGV. The length of the CDR3 is 14 residues. Trimming removed 4 bases from V and 6 bases from J; junction bases left unmatched: 8. CDR3 amino acids: CASSSEAGVFEQYF. CDR3 nucleotides: TGTGCCAGCAGCTCCGAAGCGGGAGTCTTCGAGCAGTACTTC.

Concerning this clonotype itself: Relative to the germline gene, one junction end is altered; a read error may explain this. The V gene is TRBV20-1, the J gene TRBJ2-7, with TRBD2 identical over 7 bases. The CDR3 is 14 amino acids. Germline CDR1 and CDR2: DFQATT and SNEGSKA (reference sequence). The CDR3 nucleotides read TGCAATGCTAGAGGCCCCAGCGGGGCATCCGAGGAGTACTTC. It is translated as CNARGPSGASEEYF.

The sample holds a few counts of this clonotype. The chain employs TRBV2 and TRBJ1-1; D unclear. With 7 bases removed from V and 4 bases from J, the gap between germline ends came to 25 bases. This CDR3 region has 17 residues. Germline CDR1 and CDR2: SNHLY and FYNNEI. In DNA form, the CDR3 reads TGTGCCAGCACCTACGAAGAGGGAACGGGATCAGGCACTGAAGCTTTCTTT. Its protein product is CASTYEEGTGSGTEAFF.

The J gene is TRBJ2-7, the V gene TRBV2, with D hard to call. V gave up 2 bases and J gave up 2 bases, with 4 bases separating them. CDR3 length: 12 amino acids. Per germline, CDR1 SNHLY and CDR2 FYNNEI. The CDR3 DNA reads as TGTGCCAGCAGTGAAAGCGCCTACGAGCAGTACTTC. This codes for CASSESAYEQYF.

Comment on this clonotype: Sequence at one end of the junction differs from germline and may be a read error. V and J are TRBV6-5 and TRBJ2-6; perhaps D is TRBD1 or TRBD2 (6 bases each). CDR3 length: 15 residues. Germline V gives CDR1 MNHEY, CDR2 SVGAGI. The CDR3 reads CASSVTGTGANILTF. The CDR3 DNA reads as TGTGCCAGTAGTGTCACAGGGACTGGGGCCAACATCCTGACTTTC.

As regards this clonotype: Mismatch with germline at one junction end may stem from a read error. The chain employs TRBV6-5 and TRBJ2-6; D tentatively reads TRBD1 or TRBD2 (5 bases each). The CDR3 is 16 residues long. Germline V gene data show CDR1 as MNHEY and CDR2 as SVGAGI. The CDR3 DNA sequence: TGTGCCATCAGTTGGACTCAAATCTCTGGGGCCGACGTCCTGACTTTC. This codes for CAISWTQISGADVLTF.

In this sample, this clonotype turned up once. An end of the junction differs from the germline gene, which may be a read error. The V call is TRBV10-1, the J call TRBJ2-3; TRBD2 matches 7 bases. CDR1 and CDR2 (germline): WNHNN, SYGVQD (reference sequence). This CDR3 has 15 residues. This chain's CDR3 is CANSDGGRGTYTQYF. Here the CDR3 DNA reads TGCGCCAACAGTGATGGCGGGAGAGGAACATATACGCAGTATTTT.